The rows below give T cell receptor beta chains drawn from one sample of a study of T cells in Graves' hyperthyroidism and ophthalmopathy. From the multiplex PCR reads, TCRdb called clonotypes with MiXCR, one entry per CDR3 protein. The sample includes about 200,000 distinct CDR3 sequences, 18% of them seen just once. The source material was blood. These receptors all stem from a man aged 40-49 years with Graves' hyperthyroidism. CDR3s include the opening cysteine and the closing phenylalanine or tryptophan. D genes are given only for firm matches. The size field is filled for only some rows; it gives once, few, many or a size class.

v_gene: TRBV11-2
j_gene: TRBJ1-1
abundance: many
d_gene: .
CDR3aa: CASSLGDTTEAFF
CDR3nt: TGTGCCAGCAGCTTAGGAGACACCACTGAAGCTTTCTTT

v_gene: TRBV19
j_gene: TRBJ1-3
abundance: few
d_gene: .
CDR3aa: CASGMLDGNTIYF
CDR3nt: TGTGCCAGTGGTATGCTGGATGGAAACACCATATATTTT

v_gene: TRBV7-3
j_gene: TRBJ2-1
abundance: .
d_gene: .
CDR3aa: CASSLTVSSYNEQSF
CDR3nt: TGTGCCAGCAGCCTAACAGTTTCTAGCTACAATGAGCAGTCCTTC

v_gene: TRBV20-1
j_gene: TRBJ1-5
abundance: .
d_gene: TRBD1
CDR3aa: CSARDRAGGYSNQPQHF
CDR3nt: TGCAGTGCTAGAGATCGGGCAGGGGGGTATAGCAATCAGCCCCAGCATTTT

v_gene: TRBV5-6
j_gene: TRBJ2-2
abundance: .
d_gene: TRBD1
CDR3aa: CASSWDRGHTGELFF
CDR3nt: TGTGCCAGCAGCTGGGACAGGGGGCACACCGGGGAGCTGTTTTTT

v_gene: TRBV7-6
j_gene: TRBJ2-2
abundance: many
d_gene: .
CDR3aa: CASSLTDRSHGELFF
CDR3nt: TGTGCCAGCAGCTTAACTGACAGATCACACGGGGAGCTGTTTTTT

v_gene: TRBV5-5
j_gene: TRBJ2-1
abundance: many
d_gene: TRBD2
CDR3aa: CASSPTGGYNEQFF
CDR3nt: TGTGCCAGCAGCCCGACGGGAGGGTACAATGAGCAGTTCTTC

v_gene: TRBV4-3
j_gene: TRBJ2-2
abundance: few
d_gene: .
CDR3aa: CASSQVPGNAGELFF
CDR3nt: TGCGCCAGCAGCCAAGTACCAGGCAATGCTGGGGAGCTGTTTTTT

v_gene: TRBV7-2
j_gene: TRBJ2-1
abundance: many
d_gene: .
CDR3aa: CASSLGPAPGNEQFF
CDR3nt: TGTGCCAGCAGCTTAGGGCCCGCCCCGGGAAATGAGCAGTTCTTC

v_gene: TRBV29-1
j_gene: TRBJ2-3
abundance: many
d_gene: TRBD2
CDR3aa: CSVPSGSTDTQYF
CDR3nt: TGCAGCGTCCCTAGCGGTAGCACAGATACGCAGTATTTT

v_gene: TRBV5-1
j_gene: TRBJ1-1
abundance: .
d_gene: .
CDR3aa: CASSWLAGGGTEAFF
CDR3nt: TGCGCCAGCTCTTGGTTGGCCGGGGGAGGGACTGAAGCTTTCTTT

v_gene: TRBV4-1
j_gene: TRBJ2-2
abundance: few
d_gene: .
CDR3aa: CASSQTRGAMNTGELFF
CDR3nt: TGCGCCAGCAGCCAAACCCGGGGGGCCATGAACACCGGGGAGCTGTTTTTT

v_gene: TRBV28
j_gene: TRBJ2-2
abundance: many
d_gene: .
CDR3aa: CASSLGGGPNTGELFF
CDR3nt: TGTGCCAGCAGTTTGGGGGGGGGCCCGAACACCGGGGAGCTGTTTTTT

v_gene: TRBV7-2
j_gene: TRBJ2-7
abundance: many
d_gene: .
CDR3aa: CASSRTNYEQYF
CDR3nt: TGTGCCAGCAGCCGGACAAATTACGAGCAGTACTTC

v_gene: TRBV27
j_gene: TRBJ2-7
abundance: many
d_gene: TRBD1
CDR3aa: CASSRPGQGTYEQYF
CDR3nt: TGTGCCAGCAGTAGACCGGGACAGGGGACCTACGAGCAGTACTTC

v_gene: TRBV2
j_gene: TRBJ2-7
abundance: many
d_gene: TRBD1
CDR3aa: CASSGGQGSEQYF
CDR3nt: TGTGCCAGCAGTGGCGGACAGGGGAGCGAGCAGTACTTC

v_gene: TRBV4-3
j_gene: TRBJ1-1
abundance: few
d_gene: .
CDR3aa: CASSQVRGRTEAFF
CDR3nt: TGCGCCAGCAGCCAAGTAAGGGGAAGGACTGAAGCTTTCTTT

v_gene: TRBV5-1
j_gene: TRBJ2-7
abundance: many
d_gene: .
CDR3aa: CASSSTGTYEQYF
CDR3nt: TGCGCCAGCAGCTCAACAGGGACCTACGAGCAGTACTTC

v_gene: TRBV20-1
j_gene: TRBJ2-4
abundance: .
d_gene: .
CDR3aa: CSAFGRGMIEAKNIQYF
CDR3nt: TGCAGTGCTTTTGGGAGGGGGATGATAGAAGCCAAAAACATTCAGTACTTC

v_gene: TRBV5-1
j_gene: TRBJ2-3
abundance: .
d_gene: TRBD2
CDR3aa: CASSSGTSGARNTQYF
CDR3nt: TGCGCCAGCAGCAGCGGGACTAGCGGGGCTCGGAATACGCAGTATTTT

v_gene: TRBV2
j_gene: TRBJ2-7
abundance: .
d_gene: .
CDR3aa: CASSERGALASYEQYF
CDR3nt: TGTGCCAGCAGTGAACGGGGGGCCCTCGCCTCCTACGAGCAGTACTTC

v_gene: TRBV5-1
j_gene: TRBJ1-1
abundance: .
d_gene: TRBD1
CDR3aa: CASSSTGATEAFF
CDR3nt: TGCGCCAGCAGCTCGACAGGGGCCACTGAAGCTTTCTTT

v_gene: TRBV3-1
j_gene: TRBJ2-5
abundance: many
d_gene: .
CDR3aa: CASSLNGGQETQYF
CDR3nt: TGTGCCAGCAGCCTCAACGGGGGTCAAGAGACCCAGTACTTC

v_gene: TRBV28
j_gene: TRBJ1-1
abundance: few
d_gene: TRBD1
CDR3aa: CASSYSGTVNTEAFF
CDR3nt: TGTGCCAGCAGTTACTCCGGGACAGTGAACACTGAAGCTTTCTTT

v_gene: TRBV30
j_gene: TRBJ2-1
abundance: many
d_gene: .
CDR3aa: CARRRLGTLYNEQFF
CDR3nt: TGTGCCCGTCGTAGATTGGGGACATTATACAATGAGCAGTTCTTC

v_gene: TRBV6-9
j_gene: TRBJ1-2
abundance: .
d_gene: TRBD1
CDR3aa: CASEDRVSGYTF
CDR3nt: TGTGCCAGCGAGGACAGGGTTTCTGGCTACACCTTC

v_gene: TRBV4-3
j_gene: TRBJ1-5
abundance: few
d_gene: .
CDR3aa: CASSQAPYSNQPQHF
CDR3nt: TGCGCCAGCAGCCAGGCCCCTTATAGCAATCAGCCCCAGCATTTT

v_gene: TRBV7-6
j_gene: TRBJ2-3
abundance: many
d_gene: .
CDR3aa: CASSPLETTDTQYF
CDR3nt: TGTGCCAGCAGCCCCCTCGAGACGACAGATACGCAGTATTTT

v_gene: TRBV19
j_gene: TRBJ1-1
abundance: .
d_gene: TRBD1
CDR3aa: CASSVDRGRTEAFF
CDR3nt: TGTGCCAGTAGTGTGGACAGGGGGCGGACTGAAGCTTTCTTT

v_gene: TRBV11-2
j_gene: TRBJ1-1
abundance: .
d_gene: .
CDR3aa: CASSLDRTLRAFF
CDR3nt: TGTGCCAGCAGCTTAGATAGAACACTTCGGGCTTTCTTT

v_gene: TRBV2
j_gene: TRBJ1-1
abundance: many
d_gene: .
CDR3aa: CASGRQAGGTEAFF
CDR3nt: TGTGCCAGCGGAAGACAGGCGGGGGGCACTGAAGCTTTCTTT

v_gene: TRBV11-3
j_gene: TRBJ2-7
abundance: few
d_gene: .
CDR3aa: CASSPGASHEQYF
CDR3nt: TGTGCCAGCAGCCCAGGGGCCTCCCACGAGCAGTACTTC